Below are 21 T cell receptor beta chains sequenced from a single sample in a study of cytomegalovirus exposure and HLA in healthy donors. 13 Jbeta primers and 60 Vbeta primers were used for the PCR. Sequencing used immunoSEQ multiplex PCR; TCRdb keeps in-frame clones, though not all of them. The table shows 90,000 to 120,000 clones, with around four fifths occurring only once. Sequencing was done on a sample of PBMCs. The receptors originated from a man between 25 and 39 years old in good health and CMV-seronegative.

The chain carries TRBV2 and TRBJ2-1, with no clear D. The CDR3 length is 15 residues. V lost 4 bases and J lost 3, with 13 bases in between. In germline, CDR1 is SNHLY, CDR2 FYNNEI. This CDR3 is CASSAEASIYNEQFF. The CDR3 DNA reads TGTGCCAGCAGTGCGGAAGCGTCTATCTACAATGAGCAGTTCTTC.

The chain combines TRBV10-2 with TRBJ1-2; TRBD1 matches at 8 bases. The CDR3 spans 17 residues. Trimming removed 3 bases from V and 8 bases from J; junction bases left unmatched: 17. Germline V CDR1 and CDR2: WSHSY, SAAADI. In nucleotides, the CDR3 is TGCGCCAGCAGTGATCACCTAATCAGGGGGCGTAAGGCCGGCTACACCTTC. It yields the protein CASSDHLIRGRKAGYTF.

The chain is built from TRBV5-4 and TRBJ2-2; TRBD2 matches 9 bases. This CDR3 contains 18 residues. J gave up 8 bases and V 4 bases, and 18 bases lay outside the gene matches. Germline V gives CDR1 SGHNT, CDR2 YYREEE (reference sequence). The CDR3: CASSATSGGPLRTGELFF. The CDR3 DNA is TGTGCCAGCAGCGCGACTAGCGGAGGGCCCCTGCGAACTGGGGAGCTGTTTTTT.

This clone came up a few times. The rearrangement joins TRBV27 to TRBJ1-4; 7 bases agree with TRBD1. Germline loops: CDR1 MNHEY, CDR2 SMNVEV (reference sequence). There are 17 residues in the CDR3. V shed 5 bases and J 0 bases; nucleotides not matched to a gene: 9. CDR3 DNA: TGTGCCAGCAGTGCTCGAACAGGGGAATCAACTAATGAAAAACTGTTTTTT. Its translation: CASSARTGESTNEKLFF.

J is TRBJ1-1 and V is TRBV7-9; weak D call: TRBD1 (6 bases). V was cut by 5 bases and J by 7 bases, with 17 bases left in between. Germline lookup yields CDR1 SEHNR and CDR2 FQNEAQ (reference sequence). The length of the CDR3 is 14 residues. The CDR3 DNA reads TGTGCCAGCAGCCCCGGGGGGGGCCATGGTGAAGCTTTCTTT. Its protein product is CASSPGGGHGEAFF.

The V gene is TRBV19, the J gene TRBJ1-2; TRBD1 might be the D (5 bases). The ends were cut back, 3 bases at V and 8 bases at J, with 16 bases in the middle. There are 14 residues in the CDR3. Germline CDR1 reads LNHDA; CDR2 reads SQIVND (reference sequence). The CDR3 region has the DNA TGTGCCAGTAGTATGGGGCCCGTTGTCGGGGGCTACACCTTC. The encoded protein is CASSMGPVVGGYTF.

J is TRBJ1-4 and V is TRBV5-1, with D perhaps matching TRBD1 (5 bases). V was trimmed by 4 bases and J by 6 bases, leaving 13 bases between them. From germline, CDR1 is SGHRS and CDR2 YFSETQ. There are 14 residues in the CDR3. In DNA, the CDR3 is TGCGCCAGCAGCCTGGGGCTACGGGATGAAAAACTGTTTTTT. Residues: CASSLGLRDEKLFF.

This clone showed up just once. The chain joins TRBV27 to TRBJ2-1, with 8 bases aligning to TRBD2. CDR3 size: 15 residues. The V gene end was trimmed by 5 bases and the J gene end by 7 bases; junction bases not matched to a gene: 10. Germline V gives CDR1 MNHEY, CDR2 SMNVEV (reference sequence). CDR3 sequence: CASSPDVIAGNEQFF. CDR3 DNA: TGTGCCAGCAGTCCTGACGTTATAGCGGGGAATGAGCAGTTCTTC.

The chain employs TRBV28 and TRBJ2-7; D remains ambiguous. The V end lost 1 base, the J end lost 3 bases, and 4 bases lay between the germline ends. The CDR3 length is 12 residues. Germline V lookup: CDR1 MDHEN, CDR2 SYDVKM. CDR3 sequence (DNA): TGTGCCAGCAGTTTATACGGCTACGAGCAGTACTTC. Protein: CASSLYGYEQYF.

V usage is TRBV11-2 and J usage is TRBJ1-2, with a weak D call TRBD1 (6 bases). CDR1 is SGHAT, CDR2 FQNNGV, per germline. This CDR3 contains 15 residues. Trimming stripped 1 base from V and 3 bases from J, with 12 bases between. CDR3 in DNA: TGTGCCAGCAGCTTAGCGCAGGGGCCATACTATGGCTACACCTTC. Its protein product is CASSLAQGPYYGYTF. Full variable domain (outside the CDR3, taken from reference TRBV11-2 and TRBJ1-2): EAGVAQSPRYKIIEKRQSVAFWCNPISGHATLYWYQQILGQGPKLLIQFQNNGVVDDSQLPKDRFSAERLKGVDSTLKIQPAKLEDSAVYLCASSLAQGPYYGYTFGSGTRLTVV.

This clone was counted only a few times. The V call is TRBV27, the J call TRBJ2-1, with 9 bases fitting TRBD2. Unmatched junction bases numbered 10, after V lost 6 bases and J lost 7 bases. This CDR3 region has 15 residues. Germline assignment: CDR1 MNHEY and CDR2 SMNVEV (reference sequence). For the CDR3, the DNA is TGTGCCAGCAGCTGGGGGACTAGCCGAGCGAATGAGCAGTTCTTC. The encoded protein is CASSWGTSRANEQFF.

This sequence joins TRBV5-6 and TRBJ1-2; D is undetermined. V was cut by 0 bases and J by 5 bases, with 11 bases left in between. The CDR3 is 14 residues long. Germline lookup yields CDR1 SGHDT and CDR2 YYEEEE. CDR3 sequence: CASSLGGNSYGYTF. The DNA of the CDR3 is TGTGCCAGCAGCTTGGGAGGGAATTCGTATGGCTACACCTTC.

This clone was observed a handful of times. The chain employs TRBV2 and TRBJ1-2; 7 bases fit TRBD1. This CDR3 has 12 residues. V was clipped by 5 bases and J by 7 bases; unmatched bases: 4. Germline lookup yields CDR1 SNHLY and CDR2 FYNNEI. The CDR3 nucleotides read TGTGCCAGCAGTAGGGACAGAGCTGGCTACACCTTC. It yields the protein CASSRDRAGYTF.

This chain joins TRBV9 and TRBJ2-3; 8 bases match TRBD2. CDR3 length: 15 residues. Germline trimming cut 4 bases from V and 3 bases from J; bases unmatched to any gene: 7. CDR1 and CDR2 (germline): SGDLS, YYNGEE. CDR3 nucleotides: TGTGCCAGCAGCTCGCCCCGGGGGGGGACAGATACGCAGTATTTT. Amino acids: CASSSPRGGTDTQYF.

The sample holds a few counts of this clone. This chain uses TRBV19 with TRBJ1-1; a possible D gene is TRBD1 (5 bases). The CDR3 is 14 amino acids. In germline, CDR1 is LNHDA, CDR2 SQIVND (reference sequence). Trimming left V 0 bases short and J 4 bases short, with 9 bases between. The CDR3 here is CASSIDHRPTEAFF. The CDR3 DNA sequence: TGTGCCAGTAGTATAGATCACAGGCCCACTGAAGCTTTCTTT.

The V call is TRBV11-3, the J call TRBJ1-5; D is uncertain. The length of the CDR3 is 11 residues. Germline loops: CDR1 SGHNT, CDR2 YENEEA. With 5 bases removed from V and 7 bases from J, the gap between germline ends came to 6 bases. The CDR3 DNA reads TGTGCCAGCAGCCCCTCGCAGCCCCAGCATTTT. Encoded protein: CASSPSQPQHF.

J is TRBJ2-5 and V is TRBV5-1; 10 bases match TRBD2. Per the germline V gene, CDR1 is SGHRS and CDR2 is YFSETQ. This CDR3 region has 15 residues. Trimming took 2 bases from V and 1 from J; bases not matched to a gene: 2. In DNA form, the CDR3 reads TGCGCCAGCAGCTTTAGCGGGAGGACCCAAGAGACCCAGTACTTC. Translated, it gives CASSFSGRTQETQYF. The full variable domain, its missing parts supplied by reference TRBV5-1 and TRBJ2-5, is KAGVTQTPRYLIKTRGQQVTLSCSPISGHRSVSWYQQTPGQGLQFLFEYFSETQRNKGNFPGRFSGRQFSNSRSEMNVSTLELGDSALYLCASSFSGRTQETQYFGPGTRLLVL.

The V call is TRBV6-1, the J call TRBJ2-3; 7 bases map to TRBD2. Germline lookup yields CDR1 MNHNS and CDR2 SASEGT. There are 16 residues in the CDR3. Trimming cost V 2 bases and J 0 bases; bases outside gene matches: 5. DNA for the CDR3: TGTGCCAGCAGTGAATGGGGTAGCGGGAGCACAGATACGCAGTATTTT. Translating gives CASSEWGSGSTDTQYF.

The chain combines TRBV30 with TRBJ1-2; 8 nucleotides agree with TRBD1. This CDR3 has 14 residues. The V and J ends lost 4 bases and 1 base, in that order; junction bases with no gene match: 5. CDR1 and CDR2 (germline): GTSNPN, SVGIG (reference sequence). CDR3 residues: CAWIWTGNNYGYTF. CDR3 sequence (DNA): TGTGCCTGGATCTGGACAGGGAATAACTATGGCTACACCTTC.

This sequence joins TRBV4-2 and TRBJ1-4; D is possibly TRBD1 (6 bases). Trimming left V 1 base short and J 0 bases short, with 6 bases between. There are 15 residues in the CDR3. Germline CDR1 LGHNA, CDR2 YNFKEQ. CDR3 sequence: CASSQGTATNEKLFF. CDR3 sequence (DNA): TGTGCCAGCAGCCAAGGGACAGCAACTAATGAAAAACTGTTTTTT.

V usage is TRBV9 and J usage is TRBJ1-4; D call uncertain. Germline loops: CDR1 SGDLS, CDR2 YYNGEE. The length of the CDR3 is 16 residues. Trimming shortened V by 0 bases and J by 1 base, and 10 bases separated the two germline ends. The CDR3 spells CASSVGNTKTNEKLFF. The CDR3 DNA sequence: TGTGCCAGCAGCGTAGGAAACACCAAAACTAATGAAAAACTGTTTTTT.